This T cell receptor beta chain originates from a study of shared clonotypes between healthy human individuals. Turning to this clone: Its antigen is as yet unknown.

Several immunoSEQ plates received, in even portions, the genomic DNA of each subset. Using immunoSEQ multiplex PCR, the repertoire was profiled, and TCRdb retains in-frame clones only, with some absent. The sample contains about 2.2 million clones, 80% to 95% of which appear only once. Findings of the study overall: Generation of non-shared clonotypes was less probable than generation of clonotypes shared by all four donors. Naive subsets generally exceeded memory subsets in estimated richness. The represented genetic and exposure-history diversity was limited by the small number of donors.

Naive CD8 cells lacked CD45RO, underwent positive selection for CCR7 and left out terminally differentiated effector memory CD45RA+ cells. The CDR3 length is 15 residues. Germline CDR1 is MNHNS and CDR2 is SASEGT. Trimming removed 4 bases at V and 3 bases at J, with 13 bases between. This clonotype was obtained from a young man in good health. Some clones in this sample may be carry-over from other donors' samples. The chain combines TRBV6-1 with TRBJ1-5; tentative D call: TRBD1 (5 bases). Sequencing was performed on naive CD8+ T cells from PBMCs. The CDR3 region has the DNA TGTGCCAGCAGTGTCTTCAGGGAGAACAATCAGCCCCAGCATTTT. This codes for CASSVFRENNQPQHF.